The 18 T cell receptor beta chains below come from one sample, sequenced in a study of OX40 agonist ivuxolimab in advanced cancers. The protocol was immunoSEQ multiplex PCR, while the TCRdb copy is restricted to in-frame clones and leaves out a portion. The top ten clones hold approximately 3% of a sample with approximately 54,000 clones, roughly 80% of them seen once. Specimen: CD4+ or CD8+ T cells sorted from blood, collected in a trial of the OX40 agonist ivuxolimab. The receptors here all came from an adult with an advanced solid tumor such as melanoma, head and neck, liver or kidney cancer.

V gene TRBV10-3 combines with J gene TRBJ1-4, with a possible D match to TRBD1 (6 bases). The germline V and J ends were trimmed by 0 bases and 8 bases, with 13 bases remaining between them. CDR1 ENHRY and CDR2 SYGVKD come from the germline V gene. CDR3 length: 15 amino acids. The CDR3 spells CAISESTGAREKLFF. CDR3 sequence (DNA): TGTGCCATCAGTGAGTCAACGGGGGCTCGAGAAAAACTGTTTTTT.

The genes are TRBV5-6 and TRBJ1-4, with D unresolved. The CDR3 has 14 amino acids. The germline CDR1 and CDR2 sequences are SGHDT and YYEEEE. Trimming shortened V by 1 base and J by 7 bases, and 11 bases separated the two germline ends. The CDR3 DNA reads TGTGCCAGCAGCTTGCATGGCTTCGGTGAAAAACTGTTTTTT. Encoded protein: CASSLHGFGEKLFF.

The chain joins TRBV18 to TRBJ1-2, with 9 bases fitting TRBD1. Trimming cost V 2 bases and J 6 bases; bases outside gene matches: 4. CDR3 length: 14 amino acids. Germline CDR1 reads KGHSH; CDR2 reads LQKENI. CDR3 sequence reads: CASSPGTGNNGYTF. DNA for the CDR3: TGTGCCAGCTCACCAGGGACAGGGAACAATGGCTACACCTTC.

There are a few counts of this clone. The rearrangement uses TRBV5-1 and TRBJ1-2, with 11 bases identical to TRBD1. Germline V CDR1 and CDR2: SGHRS, YFSETQ. V was clipped by 3 bases and J by 4 bases; unmatched bases: 2. The CDR3 has 14 amino acids. CDR3 DNA: TGCGCCAGCAGCTCCGGGACAGGGGGCTATGGCTACACCTTC. This sequence encodes CASSSGTGGYGYTF.

The chain links TRBV7-9 to TRBJ2-3, with 7 positions matching TRBD1. Per the germline V gene, CDR1 is SEHNR and CDR2 is FQNEAQ (reference sequence). This CDR3 has 16 residues. V shed 6 bases, J shed 0 bases, and the junction held 9 bases outside the gene matches. The chain's CDR3 is CASRPNRGASTDTQYF. The CDR3 bases are TGTGCCAGCAGACCTAACAGGGGAGCTAGCACAGATACGCAGTATTTT. Complete variable domain (other parts from reference TRBV7-9 and TRBJ2-3): DTGVSQNPRHKITKRGQNVTFRCDPISEHNRLYWYRQTLGQGPEFLTYFQNEAQLEKSRLLSDRFSAERPKGSFSTLEIQRTEQGDSAMYLCASRPNRGASTDTQYFGPGTRLTVL.

The rearrangement links TRBV5-1 to TRBJ2-3; D unresolved. With 0 bases removed from V and 4 bases from J, the gap between germline ends came to 6 bases. Per germline, CDR1 SGHRS and CDR2 YFSETQ. This CDR3 is 13 amino acids long. In nucleotides, the CDR3 is TGCGCCAGCAGCTTGGGGCAGGCAGATACGCAGTATTTT. As protein: CASSLGQADTQYF. Looking up the rest from reference TRBV5-1 and TRBJ2-3 gives the full variable domain: KAGVTQTPRYLIKTRGQQVTLSCSPISGHRSVSWYQQTPGQGLQFLFEYFSETQRNKGNFPGRFSGRQFSNSRSEMNVSTLELGDSALYLCASSLGQADTQYFGPGTRLTVL.

This CDR3 is CASSQGLGLDTEQYF. Written as DNA, the CDR3 is TGTGCCAGCAGCCAAGGCCTCGGACTAGATACCGAGCAGTACTTC. The gene calls are TRBV4-2 and TRBJ2-7; 7 positions match TRBD2. The CDR3 sequence is 15 residues long. CDR1 is LGHNA, CDR2 YNFKEQ, per germline. The V gene end was trimmed by 1 base and the J gene end by 6 bases; junction bases not matched to a gene: 9.

The chain uses TRBV7-2 and TRBJ2-7; D uncertain. The CDR3 sequence is 12 residues long. Germline lookup yields CDR1 SGHTA and CDR2 FQGNSA. The V end lost 1 base, the J end lost 4 bases, and 5 bases lay between the germline ends. The CDR3 is CASSLDLYEQYF. CDR3 sequence (DNA): TGTGCCAGCAGCTTAGATTTATACGAGCAGTACTTC.

V and J are TRBV5-4 and TRBJ2-3; TRBD2 matches 10 bases. The V segment lost 5 bases and the J segment 2 bases; nucleotides outside the gene matches: 8. The CDR3 is 16 residues long. Germline-derived CDR1 and CDR2 are SGHNT and YYREEE (reference sequence). This CDR3 reads CASSRAGTSATDTQYF. In DNA form, the CDR3 reads TGTGCCAGCAGTCGGGCAGGGACTAGCGCCACAGATACGCAGTATTTT.

The chain employs TRBV7-2 and TRBJ2-1; no reliable D call. Trimming took off 1 base at V and 2 bases at J, with 12 bases between the two ends. The CDR3 loop spans 16 amino acids. Germline V gene data show CDR1 as SGHTA and CDR2 as FQGNSA. In DNA, the CDR3 is TGTGCCAGCAGCTTAGACGCGCTACGGACCTACAATGAGCAGTTCTTC. Protein product: CASSLDALRTYNEQFF.

This chain uses TRBV6-5 with TRBJ1-2, with TRBD1 matching over 7 bases. CDR1 is MNHEY, CDR2 SVGAGI, per germline. The CDR3 consists of 13 residues. V dropped 5 bases and J dropped 4; count of bases not matched to a gene: 4. For the CDR3, the DNA is TGTGCCAGCAGTGAAGGGACAGCCTATGGCTACACCTTC. This encodes CASSEGTAYGYTF.

This clone appeared once. The rearrangement links TRBV18 to TRBJ2-5; D perhaps matches TRBD1 (5 bases). Germline V gives CDR1 KGHSH, CDR2 LQKENI. V lost 4 bases to trimming and J lost 5 bases, with 11 bases between them. The CDR3 length is 13 residues. This chain's CDR3 is CASSLDRKETQYF. The CDR3 bases are TGTGCCAGCTCACTCGACAGAAAGGAGACCCAGTACTTC. Combining the CDR3 with reference TRBV18 and TRBJ2-5 gives the whole variable domain NAGVMQNPRHLVRRRGQEARLRCSPMKGHSHVYWYRQLPEEGLKFMVYLQKENIIDESGMPKERFSAEFPKEGPSILRIQQVVRGDSAAYFCASSLDRKETQYFGPGTRLLVL.

V usage is TRBV7-2 and J usage is TRBJ1-1; 7 bases align to TRBD1. This CDR3 has 15 residues. Germline V lookup: CDR1 SGHTA, CDR2 FQGNSA. V was clipped by 5 bases and J by 5 bases; unmatched bases: 11. CDR3 protein: CASSASPGQTTEAFF. In nucleotides, the CDR3 is TGTGCCAGCAGCGCTTCACCGGGACAGACGACTGAAGCTTTCTTT.

This rearrangement joins TRBV6-4 to TRBJ2-3; D is perhaps TRBD1 (6 bases). V lost 3 bases, J lost 3 bases, and 10 bases lay in between. CDR3 size: 14 residues. Germline CDR1 and CDR2: MRHNA and SNTAGT. In nucleotides, the CDR3 is TGTGCCAGCAGTGAGGTAGGGGGTACAGATACGCAGTATTTT. The encoded protein is CASSEVGGTDTQYF.

The chain is built from TRBV19 and TRBJ1-5; no firm D call. This CDR3 comprises 14 residues. Trimming removed 4 bases from V and 4 bases from J, with 11 bases in between. Germline V lookup: CDR1 LNHDA, CDR2 SQIVND (reference sequence). The CDR3 here is CASSTTGPNQPQHF. The CDR3, as DNA: TGTGCCAGTAGTACAACCGGGCCGAATCAGCCCCAGCATTTT.

The chain combines TRBV5-4 with TRBJ1-2; a possible D gene is TRBD1 (5 bases). The CDR3 length is 14 residues. V was pared by 1 base and J by 4 bases, with 11 bases between. Per the germline V gene, CDR1 is SGHNT and CDR2 is YYREEE (reference sequence). CDR3 nucleotides: TGTGCCAGCAGCTTGAGGGACCCCTCCTATGGCTACACCTTC. Amino acids: CASSLRDPSYGYTF.

This sequence joins TRBV7-8 and TRBJ2-2, with D possibly matching TRBD2 (5 bases). Germline V gene lookup returns CDR1 SGHVS and CDR2 FQNEAQ. CDR3 length equals 14 residues. V lost 0 bases, J lost 5 bases, and 7 bases lay in between. CDR3 residues: CASSLAPGTGELFF. The CDR3 region has the DNA TGTGCCAGCAGCTTAGCCCCGGGGACCGGGGAGCTGTTTTTT.

This chain links TRBV11-2 with TRBJ2-7; no firm D call. This CDR3 region has 15 residues. CDR1 and CDR2 from the germline V gene are SGHAT and FQNNGV. Trimming pared 4 bases from V and 0 bases from J, leaving 13 bases between. The CDR3 DNA reads TGTGCCAGCAGCTGGTCCCGGGCCTACTCCTACGAGCAGTACTTC. It codes for CASSWSRAYSYEQYF.